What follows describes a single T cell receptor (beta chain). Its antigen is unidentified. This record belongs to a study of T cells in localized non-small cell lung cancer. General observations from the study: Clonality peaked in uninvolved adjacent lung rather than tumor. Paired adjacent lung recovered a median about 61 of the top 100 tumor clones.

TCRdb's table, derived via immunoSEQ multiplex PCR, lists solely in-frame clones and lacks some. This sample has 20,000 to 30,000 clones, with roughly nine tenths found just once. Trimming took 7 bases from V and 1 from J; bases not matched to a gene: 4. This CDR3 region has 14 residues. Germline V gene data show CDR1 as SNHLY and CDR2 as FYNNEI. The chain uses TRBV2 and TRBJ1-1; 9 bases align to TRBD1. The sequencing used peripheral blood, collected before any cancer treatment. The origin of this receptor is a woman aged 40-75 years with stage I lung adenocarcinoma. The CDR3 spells CASTQTGGNTEAFF. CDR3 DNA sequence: TGTGCCAGCACTCAGACAGGGGGGAACACTGAAGCTTTCTTT.